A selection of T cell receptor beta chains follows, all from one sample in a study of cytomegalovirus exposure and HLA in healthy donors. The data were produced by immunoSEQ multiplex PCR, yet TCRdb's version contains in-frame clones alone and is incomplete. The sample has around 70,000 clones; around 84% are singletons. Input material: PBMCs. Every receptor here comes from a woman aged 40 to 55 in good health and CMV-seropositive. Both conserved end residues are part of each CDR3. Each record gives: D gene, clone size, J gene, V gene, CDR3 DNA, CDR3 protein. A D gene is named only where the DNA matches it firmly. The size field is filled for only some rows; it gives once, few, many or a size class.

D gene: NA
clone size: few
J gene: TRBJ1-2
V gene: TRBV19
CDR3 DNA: TGTGCCAGTAGTCAGACGCGGGGTAACTATGGCTACACCTTC
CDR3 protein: CASSQTRGNYGYTF

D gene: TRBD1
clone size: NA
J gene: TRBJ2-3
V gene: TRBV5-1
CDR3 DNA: TGCGCCAGCAGCACCGGGACAGGGGGCACAGATACGCAGTATTTT
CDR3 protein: CASSTGTGGTDTQYF

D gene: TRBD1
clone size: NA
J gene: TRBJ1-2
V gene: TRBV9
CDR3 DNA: TGTGCCAGCAACAGGGGCAGGGATGGCTACACCTTC
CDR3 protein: CASNRGRDGYTF

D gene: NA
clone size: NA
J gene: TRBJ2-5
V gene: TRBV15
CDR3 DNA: TGTGCCACCAGCACGGAGGTAGCAGGCGGGGAGACCCAGTACTTC
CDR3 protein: CATSTEVAGGETQYF

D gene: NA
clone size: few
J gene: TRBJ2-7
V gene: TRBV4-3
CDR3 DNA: TGCGCCAGCAGCCAAGTTCAGGGAATCTACGAGCAGTACTTC
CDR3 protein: CASSQVQGIYEQYF

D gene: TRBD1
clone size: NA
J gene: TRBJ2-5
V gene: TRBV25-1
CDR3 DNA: TGTGCCAGCAGTGGACCACAGGGGTACCAAGAGACCCAGTACTTC
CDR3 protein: CASSGPQGYQETQYF

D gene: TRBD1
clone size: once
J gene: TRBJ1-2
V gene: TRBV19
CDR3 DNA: TGTGCCAGTATCCCCACAGGGGGCGGCTATGGCTACACCTTC
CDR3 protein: CASIPTGGGYGYTF

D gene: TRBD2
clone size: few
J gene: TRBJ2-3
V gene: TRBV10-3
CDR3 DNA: TGTGCCATCAGGGAGCGGGGGGCAACAGATACGCAGTATTTT
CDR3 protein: CAIRERGATDTQYF

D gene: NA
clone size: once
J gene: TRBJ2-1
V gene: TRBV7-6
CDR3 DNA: TGTGCCAGCAGCTTACAACGGGATTCAGAGCAGTTCTTC
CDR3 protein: CASSLQRDSEQFF

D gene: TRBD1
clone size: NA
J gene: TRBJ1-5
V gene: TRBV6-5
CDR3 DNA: TGTGCCAGCAGACCAACAGGGGGGGACGGTCAGCCCCAGCATTTT
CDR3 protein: CASRPTGGDGQPQHF

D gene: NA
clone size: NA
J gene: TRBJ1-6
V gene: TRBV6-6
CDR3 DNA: TGTGCCAGCTTCGACAGTGAACCCAATTCACCCCTCCACTTT
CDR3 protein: CASFDSEPNSPLHF

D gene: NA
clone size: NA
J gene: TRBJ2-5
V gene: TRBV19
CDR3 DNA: TGTGCCAGTAGTATAGATAGTAGCGCGGGCGGGACCCAGTACTTC
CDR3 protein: CASSIDSSAGGTQYF

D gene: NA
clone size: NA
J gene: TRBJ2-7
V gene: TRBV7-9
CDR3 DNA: TGTGCCAGCAGCGTGTCCGGCTACGAGCAGTACTTC
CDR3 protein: CASSVSGYEQYF

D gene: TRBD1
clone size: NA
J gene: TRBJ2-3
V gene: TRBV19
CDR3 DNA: TGTGCCAGTAGGGAACGAACAGGGGAAGATACGCAGTATTTT
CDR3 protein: CASRERTGEDTQYF

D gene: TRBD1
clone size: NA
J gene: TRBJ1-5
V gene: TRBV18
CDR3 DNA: TGTGCCAGCTCACCCGTGGGACAGGGGGATCAGCCCCAGCATTTT
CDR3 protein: CASSPVGQGDQPQHF

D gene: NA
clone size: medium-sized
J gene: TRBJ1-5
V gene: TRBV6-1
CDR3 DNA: TGTGCCAGCAGTGAACAGGTCAATCAGCCCCAGCATTTT
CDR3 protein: CASSEQVNQPQHF

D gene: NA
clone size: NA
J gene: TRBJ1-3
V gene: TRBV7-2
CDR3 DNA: TGTGCCAGCAGCTCCCCATCGGGGGGCGTGTACTCTGGAAACACCATATATTTT
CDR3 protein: CASSSPSGGVYSGNTIYF

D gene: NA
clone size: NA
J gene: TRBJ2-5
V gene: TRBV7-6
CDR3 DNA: TGTGCCAGCAGCTCCTCGGAGACCCAGTACTTC
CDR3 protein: CASSSSETQYF

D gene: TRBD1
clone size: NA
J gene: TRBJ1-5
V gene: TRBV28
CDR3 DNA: TGTGCCAGCAGTCCAGGGGGCGGTCAGCCCCAGCATTTT
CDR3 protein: CASSPGGGQPQHF

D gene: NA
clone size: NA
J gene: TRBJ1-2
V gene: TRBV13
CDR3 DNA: TGTGCCAGCAGCCTTGCGGGTAAGAACTATGGCTACACCTTC
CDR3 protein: CASSLAGKNYGYTF

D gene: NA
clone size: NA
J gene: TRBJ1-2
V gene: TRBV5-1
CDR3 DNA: TGCGCCAGCAGCTTGGCCCAGGACTTTTATGGCTACACCTTC
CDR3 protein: CASSLAQDFYGYTF

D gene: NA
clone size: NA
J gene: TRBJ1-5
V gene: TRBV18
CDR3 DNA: TGTGCCAGCTCACCACAAGGAGGGGTTAGCAATCAGCCCCAGCATTTT
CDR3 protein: CASSPQGGVSNQPQHF

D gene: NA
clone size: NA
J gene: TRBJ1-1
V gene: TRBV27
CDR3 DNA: TGTGCCAGCAGTTTAGGTCTAAAGAACACTGAAGCTTTCTTT
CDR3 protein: CASSLGLKNTEAFF

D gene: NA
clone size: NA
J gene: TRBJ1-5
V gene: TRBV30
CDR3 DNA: TGTGCCTGGAATCAGGCTATGGGCAATCAGCCCCAGCATTTT
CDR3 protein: CAWNQAMGNQPQHF

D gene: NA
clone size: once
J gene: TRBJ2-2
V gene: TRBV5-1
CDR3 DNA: TGCGCCAGCAGCTTGGATCCCCAGTCCAACACCGGGGAGCTGTTTTTT
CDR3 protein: CASSLDPQSNTGELFF

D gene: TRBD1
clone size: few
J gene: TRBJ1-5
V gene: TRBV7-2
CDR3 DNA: TGTGCCAGCAGCTCTACAGGGGTCAATCAGCCCCAGCATTTT
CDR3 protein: CASSSTGVNQPQHF

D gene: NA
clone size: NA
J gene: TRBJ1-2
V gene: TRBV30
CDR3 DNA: TGTGCCCTCGGGACATTTGGCTACACCTTC
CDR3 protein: CALGTFGYTF

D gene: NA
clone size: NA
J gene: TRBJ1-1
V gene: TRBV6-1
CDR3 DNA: TGTGCCAGCAGTGTGTACAGGGTTAGGGACACTGAAGCTTTCTTT
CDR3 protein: CASSVYRVRDTEAFF